The clone carrying this T cell receptor (beta chain) has just a few counts. The record originates from a study of T cells of healthy individuals. CDR1 and CDR2 (germline): DFQATT, SNEGSKA (reference sequence). The length of the CDR3 is 17 residues. With V trimmed by 5 bases and J by 1 base, 14 bases remained unmatched. TCRdb re-called the 5' RACE reads with MiXCR, one entry per CDR3 protein. The repertoire holds about 96,000 distinct CDR3 sequences, with approximately 15% as singletons. This sequence was found in a human donor in good health. The rearrangement links TRBV20-1 to TRBJ1-2; 9 bases line up with TRBD1. The CDR3 sequence is CSASLATGGLFNYGYTF. CDR3 DNA: TGCAGTGCTTCCCTAGCAACAGGGGGCCTATTTAACTATGGCTACACCTTC.